These T cell receptor beta chains were read from a single sample in a study of OX40 agonist ivuxolimab in advanced cancers. The repertoire was sequenced with immunoSEQ multiplex PCR; TCRdb's copy has only in-frame clones and lacks some. This table has about 58,000 clones, about 89% appearing once. The sequences come from CD4+ or CD8+ T cells sorted from blood, collected in a trial of the OX40 agonist ivuxolimab. The receptor set was obtained from an adult with an advanced solid tumor such as melanoma, head and neck, liver or kidney cancer. CDR3s include the opening cysteine and the closing phenylalanine or tryptophan. Each record gives: V gene, clone size, D gene, J gene, CDR3 DNA, CDR3 protein. A D gene is named only where the DNA matches it firmly. Expanded clones get a size class; other rows say once, few or many, or leave the size out.

V gene: TRBV7-2; clone size: once; D gene: -; J gene: TRBJ2-3; CDR3 DNA: TGTGCCAGCAGTCCTGGCCCCCGGAACACCCTCACAGATACGCAGTATTTT; CDR3 protein: CASSPGPRNTLTDTQYF
V gene: TRBV7-2; clone size: -; D gene: TRBD2; J gene: TRBJ2-2; CDR3 DNA: TGTGCCAGCAGCCGCGTGGGACTAGCGGGGGGGCACACCGGGGAGCTGTTTTTT; CDR3 protein: CASSRVGLAGGHTGELFF
V gene: TRBV6-5; clone size: -; D gene: TRBD1; J gene: TRBJ1-6; CDR3 DNA: TGTGCCAGCAGCTGGACAGGGGAAAATTCACCCCTCCACTTT; CDR3 protein: CASSWTGENSPLHF
V gene: TRBV5-1; clone size: -; D gene: TRBD2; J gene: TRBJ2-7; CDR3 DNA: TGCGCCAGCAGAACAGCGGGAGCCTCCGAGCAGTACTTC; CDR3 protein: CASRTAGASEQYF
V gene: TRBV6-5; clone size: -; D gene: -; J gene: TRBJ1-2; CDR3 DNA: TGTGCCAGCACCCCTAGGAGGGACACCGACTATGGCTACACCTTC; CDR3 protein: CASTPRRDTDYGYTF
V gene: TRBV6-1; clone size: -; D gene: -; J gene: TRBJ1-5; CDR3 DNA: TGTGCCAGCAGTGAAGGGACACTGTATAGCAATCAGCCCCAGCATTTT; CDR3 protein: CASSEGTLYSNQPQHF
V gene: TRBV21-1; clone size: -; D gene: -; J gene: TRBJ2-1; CDR3 DNA: TGTGCCAGCAGCAACGGGCAGCATGAGCAGTTCTTC; CDR3 protein: CASSNGQHEQFF
V gene: TRBV30; clone size: -; D gene: TRBD1; J gene: TRBJ2-7; CDR3 DNA: TGTGCCTGGAGTGTACAGGGGGCCTACGAGCAGTACTTC; CDR3 protein: CAWSVQGAYEQYF
V gene: TRBV19; clone size: once; D gene: -; J gene: TRBJ1-5; CDR3 DNA: TGTGCCAGTTGCTGGAAATTCAATCAGCCCCAGCATTTT; CDR3 protein: CASCWKFNQPQHF
V gene: TRBV4-2; clone size: once; D gene: -; J gene: TRBJ2-7; CDR3 DNA: TGTGCCAGCAGCCAAGACTGGTCCGCTGGCGAGCAGTACTTC; CDR3 protein: CASSQDWSAGEQYF
V gene: TRBV5-4; clone size: few; D gene: TRBD1; J gene: TRBJ1-2; CDR3 DNA: TGTGCCAGCAGGGGGGACAGGGTGAATGGCTACACCTTC; CDR3 protein: CASRGDRVNGYTF
V gene: TRBV19; clone size: -; D gene: -; J gene: TRBJ2-5; CDR3 DNA: TGTGCCAGTAGTATATGGGGCACTCCGTACCAAGAGACCCAGTACTTC; CDR3 protein: CASSIWGTPYQETQYF
V gene: TRBV19; clone size: -; D gene: -; J gene: TRBJ2-3; CDR3 DNA: TGTGCCAGTGGTGGATCATTTCTTACGCAGTATTTT; CDR3 protein: CASGGSFLTQYF
V gene: TRBV5-4; clone size: -; D gene: -; J gene: TRBJ2-1; CDR3 DNA: TGTGCCAGCAGCTTGGGGACGGGACTTGCATCCTACAATGAGCAGTTCTTC; CDR3 protein: CASSLGTGLASYNEQFF
V gene: TRBV28; clone size: -; D gene: TRBD1; J gene: TRBJ1-6; CDR3 DNA: TGTGCCAGCAGCCGGGACAGTAATTCACCCCTCCACTTT; CDR3 protein: CASSRDSNSPLHF
V gene: TRBV10-3; clone size: once; D gene: TRBD2; J gene: TRBJ2-3; CDR3 DNA: TGTGCCATCAGTCGACTAGCGGGAGCAGATACGCAGTATTTT; CDR3 protein: CAISRLAGADTQYF
V gene: TRBV5-1; clone size: once; D gene: TRBD2; J gene: TRBJ2-5; CDR3 DNA: TGCGCCAGCAGCTTTACTCCGGGACTAGCGGGCTACCAAGAGACCCAGTACTTC; CDR3 protein: CASSFTPGLAGYQETQYF
V gene: TRBV28; clone size: -; D gene: -; J gene: TRBJ2-7; CDR3 DNA: TGTGCCAGCAGTTGGGCGGGGAGCTCCTACGAGCAGTACTTC; CDR3 protein: CASSWAGSSYEQYF
V gene: TRBV7-3; clone size: -; D gene: -; J gene: TRBJ2-3; CDR3 DNA: TGTGCCAGCAGCTTAACGGTCGGGGGTACGCAGTATTTT; CDR3 protein: CASSLTVGGTQYF
V gene: TRBV9; clone size: -; D gene: TRBD1; J gene: TRBJ2-7; CDR3 DNA: TGTGCCGGGACAGGGGGCGTCGACGAGCAGTACTTC; CDR3 protein: CAGTGGVDEQYF
V gene: TRBV7-2; clone size: -; D gene: TRBD1; J gene: TRBJ1-1; CDR3 DNA: TGTGCCAGCAGCTCGACAGGGGACGCTCCTTTCACTGAAGCTTTCTTT; CDR3 protein: CASSSTGDAPFTEAFF
V gene: TRBV4-3; clone size: -; D gene: -; J gene: TRBJ1-1; CDR3 DNA: TGCGCCAGCAGCCAAGGCGTGAACACTGAAGCTTTCTTT; CDR3 protein: CASSQGVNTEAFF
V gene: TRBV18; clone size: -; D gene: -; J gene: TRBJ1-1; CDR3 DNA: TGTGCCAGCTCACCCCTCGGGGAGGAGGGCACTGAAGCTTTCTTT; CDR3 protein: CASSPLGEEGTEAFF
V gene: TRBV29-1; clone size: -; D gene: -; J gene: TRBJ2-3; CDR3 DNA: TGCAGCGTTGGCGCACCTAGCACAGATACGCAGTATTTT; CDR3 protein: CSVGAPSTDTQYF
V gene: TRBV7-2; clone size: -; D gene: TRBD2; J gene: TRBJ2-1; CDR3 DNA: TGTGCCAGCAGCACCCCTAGCGGGGGGACAAATGAGCAGTTCTTC; CDR3 protein: CASSTPSGGTNEQFF
V gene: TRBV2; clone size: -; D gene: TRBD1; J gene: TRBJ2-7; CDR3 DNA: TGTGCCAGCAGTGAAGATTGGACAGGTGACTACGAGCAGTACTTC; CDR3 protein: CASSEDWTGDYEQYF
V gene: TRBV20-1; clone size: once; D gene: -; J gene: TRBJ2-5; CDR3 DNA: TGCAGTGCCACCCAGGGGACCCAGTACTTC; CDR3 protein: CSATQGTQYF
V gene: TRBV28; clone size: -; D gene: TRBD2; J gene: TRBJ2-7; CDR3 DNA: TGTGCCAGCAGTACACCGGGACTAGAAGAGCAGTACTTC; CDR3 protein: CASSTPGLEEQYF
V gene: TRBV5-6; clone size: -; D gene: -; J gene: TRBJ2-5; CDR3 DNA: TGTGCCAGCAGCTTAAACCGGGACCGACAAGAGACCCAGTACTTC; CDR3 protein: CASSLNRDRQETQYF
V gene: TRBV19; clone size: -; D gene: TRBD1; J gene: TRBJ2-2; CDR3 DNA: TGTGCCAGTAGTATACCCAGGGGGCTCACCGGGGAGCTGTTTTTT; CDR3 protein: CASSIPRGLTGELFF
V gene: TRBV9; clone size: -; D gene: -; J gene: TRBJ1-1; CDR3 DNA: TGTGCCAGCAGCGCCCCCGGGGCGGCCAACACTGAAGCTTTCTTT; CDR3 protein: CASSAPGAANTEAFF
V gene: TRBV6-5; clone size: -; D gene: -; J gene: TRBJ2-7; CDR3 DNA: TGTGCCAGCAGTTACGGGCCGGGCTACGAGCAGTACTTC; CDR3 protein: CASSYGPGYEQYF
V gene: TRBV11-2; clone size: -; D gene: -; J gene: TRBJ2-3; CDR3 DNA: TGTGCCAGCAGCTTAGGGTCTAGCGGCACAGATACGCAGTATTTT; CDR3 protein: CASSLGSSGTDTQYF
V gene: TRBV6-6; clone size: once; D gene: -; J gene: TRBJ2-5; CDR3 DNA: TGTGCCAGCAGTTCCGGGACACCACAGTACTTC; CDR3 protein: CASSSGTPQYF
V gene: TRBV5-1; clone size: -; D gene: -; J gene: TRBJ2-3; CDR3 DNA: TGCGCCAGCAGCTTGGATCGGTCGAACACAGATACGCAGTATTTT; CDR3 protein: CASSLDRSNTDTQYF
V gene: TRBV30; clone size: -; D gene: -; J gene: TRBJ1-2; CDR3 DNA: TGTGCCTGGGTAACGGACAGACCTTTCTATGGCTACACCTTC; CDR3 protein: CAWVTDRPFYGYTF
V gene: TRBV10-3; clone size: -; D gene: -; J gene: TRBJ2-3; CDR3 DNA: TGTGCCATCAGTGACACTTCTCGGGCAGATACGCAGTATTTT; CDR3 protein: CAISDTSRADTQYF
V gene: TRBV28; clone size: -; D gene: -; J gene: TRBJ1-5; CDR3 DNA: TGTGCCACCCAGACGGGACACGGGAGGCAGCCCCAGCATTTT; CDR3 protein: CATQTGHGRQPQHF
V gene: TRBV18; clone size: -; D gene: TRBD2; J gene: TRBJ2-7; CDR3 DNA: TGTGCCAGCTCACCGGGGACTAGCGGGACCTACGAGCAGTACTTC; CDR3 protein: CASSPGTSGTYEQYF
V gene: TRBV28; clone size: -; D gene: -; J gene: TRBJ2-5; CDR3 DNA: TGTGCCAGCAGTTCGCCCGGGACCGGCCAAGAGACCCAGTACTTC; CDR3 protein: CASSSPGTGQETQYF
V gene: TRBV5-6; clone size: -; D gene: TRBD1; J gene: TRBJ1-6; CDR3 DNA: TGTGCCAGCAGCTCAAGGACAGGGGAGGGATCACCCCTCCACTTT; CDR3 protein: CASSSRTGEGSPLHF
V gene: TRBV11-1; clone size: -; D gene: -; J gene: TRBJ2-7; CDR3 DNA: TGTGCCAGCAGCTTAACGGGGGGCGGCGAGCAGTACTTC; CDR3 protein: CASSLTGGGEQYF
V gene: TRBV11-2; clone size: -; D gene: TRBD1; J gene: TRBJ2-7; CDR3 DNA: TGTGCCAGCAGCTTAGCTACCAGGGGGCTATACGAGCAGTACTTC; CDR3 protein: CASSLATRGLYEQYF
V gene: TRBV30; clone size: -; D gene: TRBD2; J gene: TRBJ2-2; CDR3 DNA: TGTGCCTGGAGTGGGACTAGCGGGGTGAACACCGGGGAGCTGTTTTTT; CDR3 protein: CAWSGTSGVNTGELFF
V gene: TRBV4-3; clone size: -; D gene: -; J gene: TRBJ1-4; CDR3 DNA: TGCGCCAGCAGCCAAGATGTGGGTCCAAATGAAAAACTGTTTTTT; CDR3 protein: CASSQDVGPNEKLFF
V gene: TRBV5-6; clone size: -; D gene: -; J gene: TRBJ2-5; CDR3 DNA: TGTGCCAGCAGCTTGGCCCCAGTATTAGGTGGGTCGACGTTAGAGACCCAGTACTTC; CDR3 protein: CASSLAPVLGGSTLETQYF
V gene: TRBV19; clone size: -; D gene: TRBD1; J gene: TRBJ1-4; CDR3 DNA: TGTGCCAGTAGTGAGGGGACAGGTGAAAAACTGTTTTTT; CDR3 protein: CASSEGTGEKLFF
V gene: TRBV6-5; clone size: -; D gene: -; J gene: TRBJ2-3; CDR3 DNA: TGTGCCAGCAGTTCCCCAAACGGGGTACGGGATACGCAGTATTTT; CDR3 protein: CASSSPNGVRDTQYF
V gene: TRBV5-6; clone size: -; D gene: -; J gene: TRBJ2-7; CDR3 DNA: TGTGCCAGCAGCTTGGGGACAGTAAGCGAGCAGTACTTC; CDR3 protein: CASSLGTVSEQYF
V gene: TRBV4-1; clone size: -; D gene: TRBD2; J gene: TRBJ2-5; CDR3 DNA: TGCGCCAGCAGCCTAGCGGGGGGCGAAGAGACCCAGTACTTC; CDR3 protein: CASSLAGGEETQYF
V gene: TRBV2; clone size: -; D gene: -; J gene: TRBJ1-4; CDR3 DNA: TGTGCCAGCAGTAACAATCTGGCCAATGAAAAACTGTTTTTT; CDR3 protein: CASSNNLANEKLFF
V gene: TRBV7-6; clone size: -; D gene: TRBD1; J gene: TRBJ2-2; CDR3 DNA: TGTGCCAGCAGCTTAGTGGGACAGGTTTTCACCGGGGAGCTGTTTTTT; CDR3 protein: CASSLVGQVFTGELFF
V gene: TRBV10-3; clone size: -; D gene: TRBD1; J gene: TRBJ1-1; CDR3 DNA: TGTGCCAGTAGACAGGGCTTGAACACTGAAGCTTTCTTT; CDR3 protein: CASRQGLNTEAFF
V gene: TRBV7-7; clone size: once; D gene: TRBD2; J gene: TRBJ2-1; CDR3 DNA: TGTGCTAGCAGCCCAGAGGGCGGGGGAGCTCGGGGGAATGAGCAGTTCTTC; CDR3 protein: CASSPEGGGARGNEQFF
V gene: TRBV18; clone size: -; D gene: -; J gene: TRBJ2-5; CDR3 DNA: TGTGCCAGCTCAACGTATGCGGGACCCCTAGGAGAGACCCAGTACTTC; CDR3 protein: CASSTYAGPLGETQYF
V gene: TRBV6-1; clone size: -; D gene: -; J gene: TRBJ2-7; CDR3 DNA: TGTGCCAGCATTCTGAGGGACCTCTCCTACGAGCAGTACTTC; CDR3 protein: CASILRDLSYEQYF
V gene: TRBV5-1; clone size: -; D gene: -; J gene: TRBJ2-7; CDR3 DNA: TGCGCCAGCAGCTTGGGACATCCTCTCTACGAGCAGTACTTC; CDR3 protein: CASSLGHPLYEQYF
V gene: TRBV7-2; clone size: -; D gene: -; J gene: TRBJ2-2; CDR3 DNA: TGTGCCAGCAGCTTAGTGTCAGGGACCGGGGAGCTGTTTTTT; CDR3 protein: CASSLVSGTGELFF
V gene: TRBV18; clone size: -; D gene: TRBD1; J gene: TRBJ1-1; CDR3 DNA: TGTGCCAGCGAGCGGACAGGGGGCACTGAAGCTTTCTTT; CDR3 protein: CASERTGGTEAFF
V gene: TRBV9; clone size: -; D gene: -; J gene: TRBJ2-7; CDR3 DNA: TGTGCCAGCAGCGAAGGCGGGGTCCCCTACGAGCAGTACTTC; CDR3 protein: CASSEGGVPYEQYF